This T cell receptor beta chain was sequenced during a study of CD8+ T cells in alopecia areata. This CDR3 has 15 residues. The germline CDR1 and CDR2 sequences are NSHNY and SYGAGN. Points on this clone: Here the gene names and germline are mouse. The CDR3 end lies 4 residues beyond the end of the read and is filled in from the germline J gene.

Scientists pooled cutaneous lymph node cells and sorted them on CD4, CD8alpha, NKG2D, NKG2ACE and other markers. Extracted RNA was reverse transcribed into cDNA, the sequencing template. Profiling relied on immunoSEQ multiplex PCR, and the TCRdb table lists in-frame clones only, not all of them. The sample yields 250,000 or so clones, without any singletons. The sample consisted of CD4+ T cells sorted from a lymph node. The V and J genes are TRBV13-1 and TRBJ1-2, with D tentatively TRBD1 (6 bases). The sequence was collected from a C3H/HeJ mouse with alopecia areata. The strain bears MHC haplotype H2-k. The CDR3 spells CASSDGAGGARDYTF. CDR3 bases read: TGTGCCAGCAGTGATGGGGCTGGGGGGGCGCGC.